This is a list of T cell receptor beta chains from one sample in a study of metastatic and nonmetastatic thyroid tumors. TCRdb re-called the PCR reads via MiXCR. Altogether roughly 3,800 clones are present, approximately 33% being singletons, with the ten largest covering more than 12%. The sample was adjacent normal tissue. These receptor sequences come from a female donor with papillary thyroid cancer or a benign thyroid nodule (not recorded which). Some clones in this sample may be carry-over from other donors' samples. Each CDR3 is given with its conserved first and last residue. A D gene is named only where the DNA matches it firmly. A row's size may be missing; if present it is once, few, many or a size class.

TRBD1	TRBJ1-2	few	TRBV30	TGTGCCTGGAGTTTTAGAGACAGGGGCTATGGCTACACCTTC	CAWSFRDRGYGYTF
.	TRBJ1-1	few	TRBV12-3/TRBV12-4	TGTGCCAGCAGTCTTGACGGGGCCCCGGGAACTGAAGCTTTCTTT	CASSLDGAPGTEAFF
TRBD1	TRBJ1-2	few	TRBV6-1	TGTGCCAGCAGTAGGGACAGTTTCCACTATGGCTACACCTTC	CASSRDSFHYGYTF
TRBD1	TRBJ1-2	.	TRBV30	TGTGCCTGGAGCCAAACGGGGACAGGGGTAGGAGGCTACACCTTC	CAWSQTGTGVGGYTF
.	TRBJ2-1	few	TRBV6-1	TGTGCCAGCAGTGAGTATGTTGAATACAATGAGCAGTTCTTC	CASSEYVEYNEQFF
.	TRBJ1-1	.	TRBV11-3	TGTGCCAGCAGCTTATGGGGGTACACTGAAGCTTTCTTT	CASSLWGYTEAFF
.	TRBJ2-5	.	TRBV5-1	TGCGCCAGCAGTTTTGGGGGCAGCTACCAAGAGACCCAGTACTTC	CASSFGGSYQETQYF
TRBD1	TRBJ2-2	.	TRBV20-1	TGCAGTGCTAGGGGACAGCAGAACACCGGGGAGCTGTTTTTT	CSARGQQNTGELFF
.	TRBJ2-7	.	TRBV9	TGTGCCAGCAGCCCGCACTCAGGGGGACTCTACGAGCAGTACTTC	CASSPHSGGLYEQYF
.	TRBJ1-2	few	TRBV27	TGTGCCAGCAGTTCAACTAACTATGGCTACACCTTC	CASSSTNYGYTF